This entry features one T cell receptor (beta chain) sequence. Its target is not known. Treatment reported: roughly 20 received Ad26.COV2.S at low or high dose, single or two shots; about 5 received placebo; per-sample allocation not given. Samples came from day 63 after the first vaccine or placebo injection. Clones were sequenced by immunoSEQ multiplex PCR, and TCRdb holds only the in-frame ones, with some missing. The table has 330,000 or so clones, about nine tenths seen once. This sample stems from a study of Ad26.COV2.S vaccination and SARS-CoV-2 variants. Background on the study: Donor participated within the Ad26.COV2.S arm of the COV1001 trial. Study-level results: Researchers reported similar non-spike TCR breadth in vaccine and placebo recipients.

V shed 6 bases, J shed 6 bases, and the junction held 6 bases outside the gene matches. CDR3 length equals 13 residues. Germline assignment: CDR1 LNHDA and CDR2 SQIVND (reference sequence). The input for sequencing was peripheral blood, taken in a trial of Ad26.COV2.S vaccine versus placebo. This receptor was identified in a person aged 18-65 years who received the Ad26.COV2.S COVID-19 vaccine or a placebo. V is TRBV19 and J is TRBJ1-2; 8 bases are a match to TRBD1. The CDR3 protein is CASSNRGRDGYTF. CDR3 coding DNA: TGTGCCAGTAGCAACAGGGGGAGGGATGGCTACACCTTC.